This paragraph covers one T cell receptor (beta chain) sequence. Its antigen is as yet unknown. The CDR3 spans 18 residues. Assay used: immunoSEQ multiplex PCR; TCRdb lists only in-frame clones, some missing. The sample holds around 33,000 clones, around 90% seen once. Time point meaning: new active TB diagnosis, blood taken before or within 7 days of starting treatment. This sample is drawn from a study of T cells in tuberculosis. Across the study: A South African cohort included IGRA-negative adolescents, latently infected IGRA-positive adolescents and adults with active tuberculosis.

Study-level findings and limits: A GMM-specific repertoire classifier reached 85% to 90% accuracy, AUROC approximately 0.93. The TCR-beta difference was not significant; alpha differences partly reflected length.

The TCR sequence derives from an adult with tuberculosis. Some clones in this sample may be carry-over from other donors' samples. The input for sequencing was PBMCs, taken at tuberculosis diagnosis. V usage is TRBV12-1 and J usage is TRBJ1-2; no DNA check was done on the table's D call, TRBD1. TRBV12-1 is a recognized pseudogene. The chain's CDR3 is CASSFNRQGAPIGYGYTF. CDR3 bases: TGTGCCAGCAGCTTTAACCGACAGGGGGCGCCCATAGGATATGGCTACACCTTC.